The 4 T cell receptor beta chains below all came from one sample that was sequenced in a study of T-cell reconstitution after alpha-beta-depleted transplantation in children. Preparing the TCRbeta library involved the use of unique molecular identifiers. TCRdb reprocessed the PCR reads with MiXCR, giving one entry per CDR3 protein. The data contain 450,000 to 600,000 distinct CDR3 sequences, approximately 29% of them seen just once; the ten biggest clones take up 2% to 3%. Specimen: PBMCs from the stem cell graft donor, collected from the stem cell graft. The receptors shown here come from a human donor who donated a stem cell graft to a child with aplastic anemia.

The chain has TRBV12-3 or TRBV12-4 and TRBJ2-1; D remains unclear. V was pared by 7 bases and J by 5 bases, with 12 bases between. The CDR3 length is 13 residues. CDR3 nucleotide sequence: TGTGCCAGCACCAGACCGATTAACAATGAGCAGTTCTTC. Translation gives CASTRPINNEQFF.

This clonotype was seen a few times. This chain connects TRBV29-1 to TRBJ2-7; 7 nucleotides agree with TRBD1. The CDR3 contains 11 residues. V lost 6 bases to trimming and J lost 12 bases; unmatched junction nucleotides: 11. CDR1 is SQVTM and CDR2 is ANQGSEA in the germline V gene. The CDR3 loop reads CSVISRDSTYV. Here the CDR3 DNA reads TGCAGCGTAATCTCCCGGGACAGCACGTACGTC.

This clonotype was recorded at least ten times. The chain employs TRBV2 and TRBJ2-1; D unresolved. Per the germline V gene, CDR1 is SNHLY and CDR2 is FYNNEI. V lost 1 base to trimming and J lost 9 bases, with 7 bases between them. There are 12 residues in the CDR3. CDR3 in DNA: TGTGCCAGCAGTGAAGATTGGCGTGAGCAGTTCTTC. This sequence encodes CASSEDWREQFF.

A few counts support this clonotype. The chain is built from TRBV2 and TRBJ1-5; D unresolved. This CDR3 is built from 14 residues. Trimming stripped 6 bases from V and 8 bases from J, with 17 bases between. Germline V gene data show CDR1 as SNHLY and CDR2 as FYNNEI. The CDR3 DNA follows: TGTGCCAGCAGCCCCGGGGTCCCCGACGAGCCCCAGCATTTT. This translates into CASSPGVPDEPQHF.